These T cell receptor beta chains were read from a single sample in a study of CD8+ T cells in alopecia areata. TCRdb keeps only in-frame clones here, not all; method: immunoSEQ multiplex PCR. This sample carries about 140,000 clones, approximately 90% of them seen once, and the ten largest clones take about 12%. The specimen was CD8+ T cells sorted from blood, collected at week 4, from a patient treated with tofacitinib. These receptors all come from a human donor with alopecia areata. The CDR3 runs from the conserved cysteine through the conserved F or W. Each record gives: J gene, V gene, CDR3 protein.

>TRBJ2-7|TRBV6-6
CASSPWTGYEQYF
>TRBJ2-7|TRBV2
CASSRTRDRGTYEQYF
>TRBJ1-1|TRBV27
CASSPGWDRTAFF
>TRBJ2-7|TRBV7-2
CASSLGGAGYEQYF
>TRBJ2-1|TRBV28
CAGGVGNEQFF
>TRBJ2-7|TRBV4-1
CASSQETGSDFYEQYF
>TRBJ2-1|TRBV6-5
CASSYPTRPPQSEQFF
>TRBJ2-7|TRBV29-1
CSALRGYEQYF
>TRBJ2-4|TRBV21-1
CASSRGQGAENIQYF
>TRBJ1-1|TRBV30
CAWGKNTEAFF
>TRBJ2-7|TRBV4-1
CASSPDRVGIYEQYF
>TRBJ2-1|TRBV4-1
CASSPPLGEEQFF
>TRBJ2-1|TRBV10-3
CAISEGGADYNEQFF
>TRBJ2-7|TRBV29-1
CSVDTVEGGTYEQYF
>TRBJ2-1|TRBV4-1
CASSQDPFRWLSYNEQFF
>TRBJ2-1|TRBV7-8
CASSPTSGRDEQFF
>TRBJ2-7|TRBV27
CASGRAYEQYF
>TRBJ2-1|TRBV7-9
CASSLDTHNEQFF
>TRBJ1-5|TRBV7-9
CASGDSAVGQPQHF
>TRBJ1-2|TRBV7-7
CASSSRPYGYTF
>TRBJ2-1|TRBV29-1
CSVDPRTVYNEQFF
>TRBJ2-1|TRBV29-1
CSVDPPSNEQFF
>TRBJ2-7|TRBV29-1
CSVVGRDSRRGEQYF
>TRBJ2-3|TRBV18
CASSPEARTDTQYF
>TRBJ2-7|TRBV6-5
CASSYSGLTYEQYF
>TRBJ2-1|TRBV4-1
CASSQGAGSNEQFF
>TRBJ2-2|TRBV27
CASSLTGTTGELFF
>TRBJ1-5|TRBV4-1
CASSQAGRAGQTPQHF
>TRBJ2-1|TRBV29-1
CSVSVRERGNEQFF
>TRBJ2-1|TRBV5-6
CASSLASSSSYNEQFF
>TRBJ1-2|TRBV2
CASTRRDSSNYGYTF
>TRBJ2-1|TRBV7-9
CASSLSSGNEQFF
>TRBJ2-7|TRBV6-5
CASSYRQGYEQYF
>TRBJ2-1|TRBV30
CAWSSRQRGVSYNEQFF
>TRBJ2-1|TRBV29-1
CSVEPGGYNEQFF
>TRBJ2-1|TRBV29-1
CSVDSAGSYNEQFF
>TRBJ2-7|TRBV29-1
CSVIQGSYEQYF
>TRBJ2-2|TRBV6-1
CASSDLRFGEMGTGELFF
>TRBJ2-7|TRBV7-9
CASSPNQGEQYF
>TRBJ2-2|TRBV29-1
CSVDYTGELFF
>TRBJ2-6|TRBV12-5
CASGWTSGQGKLAGANVLTF
>TRBJ2-1|TRBV7-9
CASSPSTSILNEQFF
>TRBJ2-1|TRBV29-1
CSVEGLADYNEQFF
>TRBJ2-1|TRBV6-5
CASSWAGTSENEQFF
>TRBJ1-2|TRBV29-1
CSVEGRGRDGYTF
>TRBJ2-7|TRBV27
CASSLGSNYEQYF
>TRBJ2-1|TRBV7-7
CASSRGFHEQFF
>TRBJ2-3|TRBV7-9
CASSLSTDTQYF
>TRBJ2-3|TRBV6-4
CASSELLPSTDTQYF
>TRBJ1-5|TRBV19
CASSLGTISNQPQHF
>TRBJ2-1|TRBV4-1
CASSQDRTYNEQFF
>TRBJ2-5|TRBV27
CASSLGQAEQETQYF
>TRBJ1-5|TRBV6-5
CASSTSGGQPQHF
>TRBJ2-1|TRBV4-1
CASSQVTGTYNEQFF
>TRBJ1-1|TRBV29-1
CSVVKNTEAFF
>TRBJ2-3|TRBV5-1
CASSFPIGQVLRTDTQYF
>TRBJ2-1|TRBV5-1
CASQFSESSYNEQFF